This T cell receptor (beta chain) was obtained from a study of metastatic and nonmetastatic thyroid tumors. On the study more broadly: For malignant and benign thyroid patients, tumor or nodule tissue and blood were the sources whose repertoires were compared.

CDR1 is MGHRA and CDR2 is YSYEKL in the germline V gene. This CDR3 is built from 19 residues. All patients reached thyroid surgery having received no treatment beforehand. Whole-study results and caveats: A significant increase in TCR beta diversity was reportedly seen in malignant thyroid tumors relative to benign nodules, in blood and tumor.

Original analysis: CDR3 differences across clinicopathological groups were used to build a distant-metastasis classifier for papillary thyroid cancer. TCRdb re-processed the PCR reads through MiXCR. The authors' filters were not applied to this entry. The sample has some 28,000 clones; about 22% are singletons. This clone was seen more than once but under ten times. Its antigen is still unknown. A read error is possible here, since a much larger clone lies one base away. The clonotype was recovered from a female donor with papillary thyroid cancer or a benign thyroid nodule (not recorded which). Some clones in this sample may be carry-over from other donors' samples. The chain carries TRBV4-1 and TRBJ1-1; TRBD1 might be the D (5 bases). The sequencing sample was made of blood. CDR3 region: CASSLGAPDTTYIYTEAFF. CDR3 bases: TGCGCCAGCAGCCTAGGGGCCCCGGACACAACCTATATCTACACTGAGGCTTTCTTT.